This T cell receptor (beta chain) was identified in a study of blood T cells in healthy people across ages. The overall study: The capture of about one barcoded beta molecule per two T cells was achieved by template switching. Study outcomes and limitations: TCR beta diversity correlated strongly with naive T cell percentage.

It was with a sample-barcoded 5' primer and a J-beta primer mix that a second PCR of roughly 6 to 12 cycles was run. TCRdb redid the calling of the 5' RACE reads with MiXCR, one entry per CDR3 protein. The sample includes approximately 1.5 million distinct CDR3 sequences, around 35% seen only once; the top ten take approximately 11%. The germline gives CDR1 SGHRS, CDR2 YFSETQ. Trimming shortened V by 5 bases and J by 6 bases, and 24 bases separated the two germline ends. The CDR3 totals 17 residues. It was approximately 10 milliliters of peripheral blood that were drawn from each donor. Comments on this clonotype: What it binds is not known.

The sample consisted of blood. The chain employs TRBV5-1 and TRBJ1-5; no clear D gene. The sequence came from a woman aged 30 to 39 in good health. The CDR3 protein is CASSLEVDPGIRQPQHF. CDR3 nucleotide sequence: TGCGCCAGCAGTCTCGAAGTCGATCCGGGAATTCGTCAGCCCCAGCATTTT.